The T cell receptor (beta chain) under discussion was sequenced for a study of vaccination and CD4 T cells after COVID-19. Study information: Each post-COVID sample was drawn after diagnosis, and the median interval was roughly 100 days (range 35 to 161).

This clonotype is termed medium-sized. What it recognizes is unknown. Cultured CD4+ T-cell DNA underwent Oncomine TCR Beta short-read sequencing. TCRdb itself ran the PCR reads through MiXCR, one entry per CDR3 protein. Altogether some 4,000 distinct CDR3 sequences are present, about 27% being singletons, with the ten largest covering 25% to 30%. The CDR3 extends over 15 amino acids. The V gene lost 2 bases and the J gene lost 2 bases, with 10 bases spanning the gap. In germline, CDR1 is LNHDA, CDR2 SQIVND (reference sequence). Stated treatment: approximately 11-day PBMC culture with coronavirus spike peptide pools or control peptides (ViraFEST assay).

This chain joins TRBV19 and TRBJ1-5; D remains unclear. Input material: CD4+ T cells from blood, cultured in vitro. The clonotype was recovered from a human donor who had recovered from COVID-19. CDR3 nucleotides: TGTGCCAGTAGTATAATGGAGGGAGGCAATCAGCCCCAGCATTTT. Its translation: CASSIMEGGNQPQHF. The whole variable domain, remainder taken from reference TRBV19 and TRBJ1-5, is DGGITQSPKYLFRKEGQNVTLSCEQNLNHDAMYWYRQDPGQGLRLIYYSQIVNDFQKGDIAEGYSVSREKKESFPLTVTSAQKNPTAFYLCASSIMEGGNQPQHFGDGTRLSIL.